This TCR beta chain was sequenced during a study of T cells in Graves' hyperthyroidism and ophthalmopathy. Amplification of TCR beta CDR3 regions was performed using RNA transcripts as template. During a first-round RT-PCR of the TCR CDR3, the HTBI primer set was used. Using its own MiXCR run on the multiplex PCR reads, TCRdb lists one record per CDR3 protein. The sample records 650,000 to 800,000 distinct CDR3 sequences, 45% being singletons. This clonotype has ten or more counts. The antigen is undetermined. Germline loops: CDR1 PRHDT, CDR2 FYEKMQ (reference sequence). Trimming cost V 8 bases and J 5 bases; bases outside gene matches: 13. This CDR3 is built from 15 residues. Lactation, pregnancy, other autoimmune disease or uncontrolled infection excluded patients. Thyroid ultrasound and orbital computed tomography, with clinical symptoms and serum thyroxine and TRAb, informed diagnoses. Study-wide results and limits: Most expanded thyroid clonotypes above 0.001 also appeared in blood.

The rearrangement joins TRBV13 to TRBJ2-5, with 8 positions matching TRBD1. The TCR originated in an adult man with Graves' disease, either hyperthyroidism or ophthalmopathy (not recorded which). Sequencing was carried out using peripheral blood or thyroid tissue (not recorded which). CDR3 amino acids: CASGMASGGLETQYF. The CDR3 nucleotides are TGTGCCAGCGGCATGGCCTCAGGGGGCCTTGAGACCCAGTACTTC.